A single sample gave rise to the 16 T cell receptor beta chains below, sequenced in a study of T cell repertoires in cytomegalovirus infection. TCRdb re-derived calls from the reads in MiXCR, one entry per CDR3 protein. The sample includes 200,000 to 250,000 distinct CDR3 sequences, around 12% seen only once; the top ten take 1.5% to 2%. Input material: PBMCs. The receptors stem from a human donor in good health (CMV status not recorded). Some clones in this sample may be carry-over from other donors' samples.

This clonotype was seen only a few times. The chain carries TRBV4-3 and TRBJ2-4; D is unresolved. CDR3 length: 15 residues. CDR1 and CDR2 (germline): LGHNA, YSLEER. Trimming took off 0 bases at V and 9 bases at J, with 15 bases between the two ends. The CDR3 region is CASSQDARAPGIQYF. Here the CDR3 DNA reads TGCGCCAGCAGCCAAGATGCCCGGGCGCCGGGCATTCAGTACTTC.

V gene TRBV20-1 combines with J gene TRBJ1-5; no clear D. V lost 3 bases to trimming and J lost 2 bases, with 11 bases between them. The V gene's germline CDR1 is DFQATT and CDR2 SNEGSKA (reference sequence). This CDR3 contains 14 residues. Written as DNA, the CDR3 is TGCAGTGCTAGCGAGAGGGCAGGCAATCAGCCCCAGCATTTT. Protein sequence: CSASERAGNQPQHF.

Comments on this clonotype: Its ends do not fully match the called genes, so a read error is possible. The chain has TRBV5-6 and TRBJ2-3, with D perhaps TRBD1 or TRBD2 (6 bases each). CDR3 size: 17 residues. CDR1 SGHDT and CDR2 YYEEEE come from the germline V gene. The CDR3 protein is CVSSSGGGHILTDTQYF. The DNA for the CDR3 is TGTGTCAGCAGCTCCGGAGGGGGACACATTTTAACAGATACGCAGTATTTT.

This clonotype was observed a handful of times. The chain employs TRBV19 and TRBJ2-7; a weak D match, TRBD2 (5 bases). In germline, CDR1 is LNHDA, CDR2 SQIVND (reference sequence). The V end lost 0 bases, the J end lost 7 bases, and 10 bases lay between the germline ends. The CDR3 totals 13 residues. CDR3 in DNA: TGTGCCAGTAGTATAGATCGAGGGCGGGAGCAGTACTTC. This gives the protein CASSIDRGREQYF.

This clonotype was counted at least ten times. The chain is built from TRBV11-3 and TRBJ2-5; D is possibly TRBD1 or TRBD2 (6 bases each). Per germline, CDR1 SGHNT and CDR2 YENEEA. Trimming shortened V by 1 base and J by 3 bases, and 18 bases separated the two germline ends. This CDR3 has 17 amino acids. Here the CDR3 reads CASSLVGGQGREETQYF. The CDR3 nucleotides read TGTGCCAGCAGCTTAGTGGGAGGCCAGGGGAGAGAAGAGACCCAGTACTTC.

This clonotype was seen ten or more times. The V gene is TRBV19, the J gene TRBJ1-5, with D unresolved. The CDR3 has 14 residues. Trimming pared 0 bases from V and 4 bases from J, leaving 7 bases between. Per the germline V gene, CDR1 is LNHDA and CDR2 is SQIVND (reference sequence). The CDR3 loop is CASSIDLGNQPQHF. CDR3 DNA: TGTGCCAGTAGTATAGATCTCGGGAATCAGCCCCAGCATTTT.

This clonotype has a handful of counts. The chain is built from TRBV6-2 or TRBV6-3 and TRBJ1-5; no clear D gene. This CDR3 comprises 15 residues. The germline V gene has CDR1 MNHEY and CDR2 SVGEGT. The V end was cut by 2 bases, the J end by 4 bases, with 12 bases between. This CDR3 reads CASSYEWAGNQPQHF. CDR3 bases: TGTGCCAGCAGTTACGAATGGGCAGGTAATCAGCCCCAGCATTTT.

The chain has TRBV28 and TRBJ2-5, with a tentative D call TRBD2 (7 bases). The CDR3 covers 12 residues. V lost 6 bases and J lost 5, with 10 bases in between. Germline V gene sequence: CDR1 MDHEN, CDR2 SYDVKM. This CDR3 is CASRQGGETQYF. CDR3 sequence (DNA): TGTGCCAGCAGACAGGGAGGGGAGACCCAGTACTTC.

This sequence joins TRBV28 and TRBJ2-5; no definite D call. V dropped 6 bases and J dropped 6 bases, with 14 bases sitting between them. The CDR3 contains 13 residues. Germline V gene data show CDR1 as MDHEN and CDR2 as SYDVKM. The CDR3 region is CASSPPRLKTQYF. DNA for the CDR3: TGTGCCAGCAGCCCCCCCAGGTTAAAGACCCAGTACTTC.

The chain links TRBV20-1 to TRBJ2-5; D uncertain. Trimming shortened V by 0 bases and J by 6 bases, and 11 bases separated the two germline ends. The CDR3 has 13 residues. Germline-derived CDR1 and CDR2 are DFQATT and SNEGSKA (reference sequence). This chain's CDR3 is CSAREGVQKTQYF. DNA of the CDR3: TGCAGTGCTAGAGAGGGCGTGCAGAAGACCCAGTACTTC.

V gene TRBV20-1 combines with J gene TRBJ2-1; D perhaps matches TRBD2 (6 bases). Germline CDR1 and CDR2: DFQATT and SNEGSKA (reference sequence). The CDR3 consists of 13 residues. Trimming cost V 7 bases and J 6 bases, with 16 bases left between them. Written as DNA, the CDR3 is TGCAGTGTTTTATACGGGACTGTCAATGAGCAGTTCTTC. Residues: CSVLYGTVNEQFF.

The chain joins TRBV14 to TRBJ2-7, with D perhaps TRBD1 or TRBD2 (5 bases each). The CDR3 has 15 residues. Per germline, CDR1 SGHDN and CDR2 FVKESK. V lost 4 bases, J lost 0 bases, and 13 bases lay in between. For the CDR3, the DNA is TGTGCCAGCAGCCTTCCCGGGACCGGCTCCTACGAGCAGTACTTC. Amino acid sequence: CASSLPGTGSYEQYF. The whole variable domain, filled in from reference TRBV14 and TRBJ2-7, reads EAGVTQFPSHSVIEKGQTVTLRCDPISGHDNLYWYRRVMGKEIKFLLHFVKESKQDESGMPNNRFLAERTGGTYSTLKVQPAELEDSGVYFCASSLPGTGSYEQYFGPGTRLTVT.

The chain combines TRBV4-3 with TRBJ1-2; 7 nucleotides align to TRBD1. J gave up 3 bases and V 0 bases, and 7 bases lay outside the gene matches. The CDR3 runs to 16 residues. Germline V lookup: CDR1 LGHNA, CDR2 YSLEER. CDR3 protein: CASSQDIGDSYYGYTF. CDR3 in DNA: TGCGCCAGCAGCCAAGATATCGGGGACAGCTACTATGGCTACACCTTC.

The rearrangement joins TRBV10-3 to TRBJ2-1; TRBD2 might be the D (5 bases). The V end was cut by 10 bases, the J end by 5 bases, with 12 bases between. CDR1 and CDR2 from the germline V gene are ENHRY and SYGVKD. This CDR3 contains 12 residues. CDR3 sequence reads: CATSGYHNEQFF. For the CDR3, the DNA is TGTGCCACGAGCGGATATCACAATGAGCAGTTCTTC.

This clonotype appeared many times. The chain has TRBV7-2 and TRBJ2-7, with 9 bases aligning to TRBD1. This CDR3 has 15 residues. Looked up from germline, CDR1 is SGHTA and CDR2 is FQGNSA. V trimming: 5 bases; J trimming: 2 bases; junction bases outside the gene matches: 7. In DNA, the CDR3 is TGTGCCAGCAGCGTAAACAGGGGGCGCGCCTACGAGCAGTACTTC. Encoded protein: CASSVNRGRAYEQYF.

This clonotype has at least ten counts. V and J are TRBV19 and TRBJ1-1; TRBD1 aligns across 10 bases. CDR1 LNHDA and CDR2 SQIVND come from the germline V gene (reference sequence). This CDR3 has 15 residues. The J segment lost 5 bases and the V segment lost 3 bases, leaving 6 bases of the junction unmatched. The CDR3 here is CASSMKGTGVTEAFF. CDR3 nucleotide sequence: TGTGCCAGTAGTATGAAGGGGACAGGGGTTACTGAAGCTTTCTTT.